A single sample is the source of the 21 T cell receptor beta chains below, sequenced in a study of blood T cell repertoires in COVID-19. The data were produced by immunoSEQ multiplex PCR, yet TCRdb's version contains in-frame clones alone and is incomplete. The sample contains roughly 200,000 clones, about 87% of which appear only once. Sequencing was done on a sample of peripheral blood. The receptors stem from a man in his 70s with acute or convalescent COVID-19.

CDR3 in amino acids: CASRDRGFGEQYF. In DNA, the CDR3 is TGTGCCAGCCGGGACAGGGGTTTTGGCGAGCAGTACTTC. The rearrangement links TRBV19 to TRBJ2-7; 10 bases line up with TRBD1. Germline assignment: CDR1 LNHDA and CDR2 SQIVND (reference sequence). V was clipped by 9 bases and J by 6 bases; unmatched bases: 8. This CDR3 region has 13 residues.

The CDR3 is CATSATGSYEQYF. The CDR3, as DNA: TGTGCCACCAGTGCGACAGGGTCCTACGAGCAGTACTTC. The chain combines TRBV24-1 with TRBJ2-7; 7 bases match TRBD1. The CDR3 has 13 amino acids. The germline V gene encodes CDR1 KGHDR and CDR2 SFDVKD. V shed 5 bases, J shed 1 base, and the junction held 1 base outside the gene matches.

The CDR3 sequence: CASSYSTQANTEAFF. CDR3 in DNA: TGTGCCAGCAGTTACTCGACTCAAGCGAACACTGAAGCTTTCTTT. The genes are TRBV6-5 and TRBJ1-1; D not certain. The length of the CDR3 is 15 residues. The germline V gene encodes CDR1 MNHEY and CDR2 SVGAGI. V lost 0 bases and J 1 base, leaving 9 bases between the germline ends.

The chain couples TRBV28 to TRBJ2-2, with D perhaps TRBD1 (6 bases). The germline gives CDR1 MDHEN, CDR2 SYDVKM. Trimming removed 7 bases at V and 4 bases at J, with 22 bases between. This CDR3 has 17 residues. CDR3: CASTKSGTRLPTGELFF. CDR3 nucleotides: TGTGCCAGCACCAAATCCGGGACAAGGCTGCCCACCGGGGAGCTGTTTTTT.

The chain employs TRBV19 and TRBJ2-3, with 8 bases that match TRBD2. Germline assignment: CDR1 LNHDA and CDR2 SQIVND (reference sequence). The CDR3 is 16 residues long. V gave up 1 base and J gave up 8 bases; unmatched junction bases: 11. CDR3 region: CASSIGPGGPTGTQYF. CDR3 in DNA: TGTGCCAGTAGTATAGGTCCGGGAGGGCCGACCGGTACGCAGTATTTT.

This rearrangement joins TRBV7-9 to TRBJ2-7; 9 bases align to TRBD1. CDR1 SEHNR and CDR2 FQNEAQ come from the germline V gene (reference sequence). V lost 5 bases and J lost 5; bases outside the gene matches: 7. The CDR3 totals 14 residues. This CDR3 is CASSPRDRAHEQYF. The CDR3 bases are TGTGCCAGCAGCCCCCGGGACAGGGCCCACGAGCAGTACTTC.

The V and J genes are TRBV18 and TRBJ1-1; 12 nucleotides line up with TRBD1. With 4 bases clipped from V and 0 bases from J, the junction kept 9 bases outside the gene matches. The germline V gene has CDR1 KGHSH and CDR2 LQKENI. There are 18 residues in the CDR3. The CDR3 nucleotides are TGTGCCAGCTCACTTTACTCCGGGACAGGGGGCATGAACACTGAAGCTTTCTTT. It yields the protein CASSLYSGTGGMNTEAFF.

The chain joins TRBV15 to TRBJ2-2; D is uncertain. The CDR3 loop spans 14 amino acids. From germline, CDR1 is LNHNV and CDR2 YYDKDF (reference sequence). The V end lost 5 bases, the J end lost 2 bases, and 9 bases lay between the germline ends. This CDR3 reads CATSARLNTGELFF. CDR3 in DNA: TGTGCCACCAGCGCGAGGCTAAACACCGGGGAGCTGTTTTTT.

In this sample, this clone turned up a few times. The gene calls are TRBV27 and TRBJ2-5; 7 bases are shared with TRBD1. J gave up 5 bases and V 5 bases, and 8 bases lay outside the gene matches. Germline loops: CDR1 MNHEY, CDR2 SMNVEV (reference sequence). The CDR3 is 14 amino acids. CDR3 sequence: CASSLQGSLETQYF. The CDR3, as DNA: TGTGCCAGCAGTCTACAGGGGTCGTTGGAGACCCAGTACTTC.

This chain joins TRBV3-1 (or the pseudogene TRBV3-2) and TRBJ2-7, with 8 bases lining up with TRBD2. Germline V gene sequence: CDR1 LGHDT, CDR2 YNNKEL (reference sequence). The V segment lost 1 base and the J segment 2 bases; nucleotides outside the gene matches: 10. The CDR3 loop spans 17 amino acids. CDR3 in amino acids: CASSQAWSSGMPYEQYF. For the CDR3, the DNA is TGTGCCAGCAGCCAAGCTTGGAGTAGCGGGATGCCCTACGAGCAGTACTTC.

This clone was detected only a few times. The chain has TRBV5-6 and TRBJ2-2; D is perhaps TRBD2 (5 bases). This CDR3 region has 18 residues. Trimming took 4 bases from V and 5 from J, leaving 24 bases between them. Per the germline V gene, CDR1 is SGHDT and CDR2 is YYEEEE. In DNA form, the CDR3 reads TGTGCCAGCAGCATTTACTCGGGATCCCTTGTTGGGACCGGGGAGCTGTTTTTT. Its protein product is CASSIYSGSLVGTGELFF.

V gene TRBV5-4 combines with J gene TRBJ1-1; no firm D call. The germline CDR1 and CDR2 sequences are SGHNT and YYREEE (reference sequence). The V gene lost 3 bases and the J gene lost 4 bases, with 16 bases spanning the gap. The CDR3 loop spans 15 amino acids. The CDR3 region is CASSSRTGLSTEAFF. The CDR3, as DNA: TGTGCCAGCAGCTCCCGGACCGGACTTTCCACTGAAGCTTTCTTT.

This sequence joins TRBV4-2 and TRBJ2-1; 8 positions match TRBD2. CDR1 is LGHNA, CDR2 YNFKEQ, per germline. V trimming: 2 bases; J trimming: 1 base; junction bases outside the gene matches: 13. CDR3 length equals 19 residues. The CDR3 DNA reads TGTGCCAGCAGCCAACCCGCCCAGCGGGAGACAGGATCCTACAATGAGCAGTTCTTC. It yields the protein CASSQPAQRETGSYNEQFF.

The J gene is TRBJ1-4, the V gene TRBV5-1, with 11 nucleotides matching TRBD1. V trimming: 4 bases; J trimming: 0 bases; junction bases outside the gene matches: 11. This CDR3 has 19 amino acids. The V gene's germline CDR1 is SGHRS and CDR2 YFSETQ. For the CDR3, the DNA is TGCGCCAGCAGCCGAGAGGGACAGGGGGGCACCGCAACTAATGAAAAACTGTTTTTT. Translating gives CASSREGQGGTATNEKLFF.

The gene calls are TRBV10-3 and TRBJ2-7; no clear D. CDR3 length: 12 amino acids. Germline values: CDR1 ENHRY, CDR2 SYGVKD. The V end lost 3 bases, the J end lost 10 bases, and 13 bases lay between the germline ends. The CDR3 is CAISENRIEQYF. The CDR3 bases are TGTGCCATCAGTGAAAACAGAATAGAACAGTACTTC.

With respect to this clone: Distinct nucleotide sequences in the sample also encode this CDR3. CDR3 sequence: CASSLAGSNQPQHF. The CDR3 DNA reads as TGTGCCAGCAGCCTGGCGGGTAGCAATCAGCCCCAGCATTTT. V usage is TRBV27 and J usage is TRBJ1-5; D gene ambiguous. The CDR3 length is 14 residues. The germline CDR1 and CDR2 sequences are MNHEY and SMNVEV (reference sequence). The ends were cut back, 6 bases at V and 0 bases at J, with 9 bases in the middle.

The CDR3 spells CASSFKRTGRDEQYF. DNA for the CDR3: TGTGCCAGCAGCTTTAAAAGGACAGGGCGTGACGAGCAGTACTTC. The chain has TRBV7-3 and TRBJ2-7; 8 positions agree with TRBD1. Germline V lookup: CDR1 SGHTA, CDR2 FQGTGA. After removal of 3 bases from V and 5 bases from J, the junction contained 9 bases not matched to a gene. CDR3 size: 15 residues.

This rearrangement joins TRBV25-1 to TRBJ2-2; D is undetermined. Germline lookup yields CDR1 MGHDK and CDR2 SYGVNS. V lost 6 bases and J 4 bases, leaving 3 bases between the germline ends. The CDR3 totals 11 residues. This CDR3 is CASRATGELFF. DNA of the CDR3: TGTGCCAGCAGGGCCACCGGGGAGCTGTTTTTT.

The chain uses TRBV6-2 or TRBV6-3 and TRBJ2-2; TRBD1 agrees at 12 bases. From germline, CDR1 is MNHEY and CDR2 SVGEGT. J lost 0 bases, V lost 4 bases, and 6 bases had no gene match. CDR3 size: 18 residues. The CDR3 region is CASSWGQGASANTGELFF. The CDR3 DNA is TGTGCCAGCAGTTGGGGACAGGGGGCATCGGCGAACACCGGGGAGCTGTTTTTT.

The V call is TRBV7-5, the J call TRBJ2-3; TRBD2, the table's D call, was not compared with the DNA. TRBV7-5 is shown as a pseudogene. The CDR3 contains 16 residues. CDR3 nucleotides: TGTGTCAGAAGCTTAACAAACGGGTTCCGAGGGGATACGCAGTATTTT. Translated: CVRSLTNGFRGDTQYF.

V usage is TRBV2 and J usage is TRBJ2-7, with D possibly being TRBD2 (6 bases). The CDR3 consists of 14 residues. The V and J ends lost 0 bases and 3 bases respectively, with 9 bases between them. The germline V gene has CDR1 SNHLY and CDR2 FYNNEI. Here the CDR3 reads CASSEAETSYEQYF. The CDR3 DNA is TGTGCCAGCAGTGAAGCAGAGACTAGCTACGAGCAGTACTTC.